These 6 T cell receptor beta chains came from one sample sequenced in a study of T cell responses to AZD1222 COVID-19 vaccine (dated by TCRdb to the early 2020s). The library came from the immunoSEQ multiplex PCR assay. Here the immuneACCESS table is served through TCRdb, limited to in-frame sequences with V and J called. Missing clones are a known gap in these copies; in checked studies unresolved V genes cover under half, and the rest lacks a known reason. Across this sample there are around 100,000 clones, with roughly 91% seen only once. Of the sample, under 8.5% falls within the top ten clones. In the paper's terms, the time point label means: baseline before first vaccination. The material was peripheral blood, obtained on day 0 of AZD1222 vaccination. Every receptor here comes from an adult in good health.

A few counts support this clone. The chain has TRBV27 and TRBJ1-5; TRBD1 matches at 8 bases. Germline CDR1 is MNHEY and CDR2 is SMNVEV (reference sequence). The CDR3 is made up of 15 amino acids. The J segment lost 2 bases and the V segment lost 5 bases, leaving 5 bases of the junction unmatched. Here the CDR3 reads CASSPGTGRNQPQHF. In DNA form, the CDR3 reads TGTGCCAGCAGTCCTGGGACAGGCCGCAATCAGCCCCAGCATTTT.

The genes are TRBV15 and TRBJ1-5, with D maybe TRBD1 (5 bases). Trimming took 3 bases from V and 4 from J, leaving 10 bases between them. The CDR3 contains 14 residues. Germline loops: CDR1 LNHNV, CDR2 YYDKDF (reference sequence). CDR3 sequence (DNA): TGTGCCACCAGCAGTCAGGGATGGAATCAGCCCCAGCATTTT. It translates to CATSSQGWNQPQHF. The full variable domain, completed using reference TRBV15 and TRBJ1-5, is DAMVIQNPRYQVTQFGKPVTLSCSQTLNHNVMYWYQQKSSQAPKLLFHYYDKDFNNEADTPDNFQSRRPNTSFCFLDIRSPGLGDTAMYLCATSSQGWNQPQHFGDGTRLSIL.

The V and J genes are TRBV28 and TRBJ1-2; D call uncertain. The V end lost 3 bases, the J end lost 5 bases, and 10 bases lay between the germline ends. CDR1 is MDHEN and CDR2 is SYDVKM in the germline V gene. This CDR3 has 13 amino acids. This CDR3 reads CASSLWGGYGYTF. DNA of the CDR3: TGTGCCAGCAGTTTGTGGGGAGGGTATGGCTACACCTTC.

The V gene is TRBV29-1, the J gene TRBJ1-1; no clear D gene. CDR1 and CDR2 from the germline V gene are SQVTM and ANQGSEA. CDR3 length: 13 amino acids. The germline V and J ends were trimmed by 6 bases and 3 bases, with 14 bases remaining between them. For the CDR3, the DNA is TGCAGCGTGCCGCACGAGGTTGACACTGAAGCTTTCTTT. It is translated as CSVPHEVDTEAFF.

This chain joins TRBV7-9 and TRBJ2-1; TRBD2 might be the D (5 bases). V dropped 1 base and J dropped 6 bases, with 10 bases sitting between them. CDR3 size: 14 residues. The germline gives CDR1 SEHNR, CDR2 FQNEAQ (reference sequence). The chain's CDR3 is CASSLVRARNEQFF. The CDR3 DNA follows: TGTGCCAGCAGCTTAGTGAGGGCCCGCAATGAGCAGTTCTTC.

This clone turned up a few times. The rearrangement uses TRBV6-5 and TRBJ2-1; TRBD1 or TRBD2 may be the D gene (5 bases each). With 2 bases removed from V and 4 bases from J, the gap between germline ends came to 12 bases. The CDR3 has 15 amino acids. The germline CDR1 and CDR2 sequences are MNHEY and SVGAGI. Here the CDR3 reads CASSYEGPEYNEQFF. As DNA, the CDR3 is TGTGCCAGCAGTTACGAGGGACCTGAATACAATGAGCAGTTCTTC.